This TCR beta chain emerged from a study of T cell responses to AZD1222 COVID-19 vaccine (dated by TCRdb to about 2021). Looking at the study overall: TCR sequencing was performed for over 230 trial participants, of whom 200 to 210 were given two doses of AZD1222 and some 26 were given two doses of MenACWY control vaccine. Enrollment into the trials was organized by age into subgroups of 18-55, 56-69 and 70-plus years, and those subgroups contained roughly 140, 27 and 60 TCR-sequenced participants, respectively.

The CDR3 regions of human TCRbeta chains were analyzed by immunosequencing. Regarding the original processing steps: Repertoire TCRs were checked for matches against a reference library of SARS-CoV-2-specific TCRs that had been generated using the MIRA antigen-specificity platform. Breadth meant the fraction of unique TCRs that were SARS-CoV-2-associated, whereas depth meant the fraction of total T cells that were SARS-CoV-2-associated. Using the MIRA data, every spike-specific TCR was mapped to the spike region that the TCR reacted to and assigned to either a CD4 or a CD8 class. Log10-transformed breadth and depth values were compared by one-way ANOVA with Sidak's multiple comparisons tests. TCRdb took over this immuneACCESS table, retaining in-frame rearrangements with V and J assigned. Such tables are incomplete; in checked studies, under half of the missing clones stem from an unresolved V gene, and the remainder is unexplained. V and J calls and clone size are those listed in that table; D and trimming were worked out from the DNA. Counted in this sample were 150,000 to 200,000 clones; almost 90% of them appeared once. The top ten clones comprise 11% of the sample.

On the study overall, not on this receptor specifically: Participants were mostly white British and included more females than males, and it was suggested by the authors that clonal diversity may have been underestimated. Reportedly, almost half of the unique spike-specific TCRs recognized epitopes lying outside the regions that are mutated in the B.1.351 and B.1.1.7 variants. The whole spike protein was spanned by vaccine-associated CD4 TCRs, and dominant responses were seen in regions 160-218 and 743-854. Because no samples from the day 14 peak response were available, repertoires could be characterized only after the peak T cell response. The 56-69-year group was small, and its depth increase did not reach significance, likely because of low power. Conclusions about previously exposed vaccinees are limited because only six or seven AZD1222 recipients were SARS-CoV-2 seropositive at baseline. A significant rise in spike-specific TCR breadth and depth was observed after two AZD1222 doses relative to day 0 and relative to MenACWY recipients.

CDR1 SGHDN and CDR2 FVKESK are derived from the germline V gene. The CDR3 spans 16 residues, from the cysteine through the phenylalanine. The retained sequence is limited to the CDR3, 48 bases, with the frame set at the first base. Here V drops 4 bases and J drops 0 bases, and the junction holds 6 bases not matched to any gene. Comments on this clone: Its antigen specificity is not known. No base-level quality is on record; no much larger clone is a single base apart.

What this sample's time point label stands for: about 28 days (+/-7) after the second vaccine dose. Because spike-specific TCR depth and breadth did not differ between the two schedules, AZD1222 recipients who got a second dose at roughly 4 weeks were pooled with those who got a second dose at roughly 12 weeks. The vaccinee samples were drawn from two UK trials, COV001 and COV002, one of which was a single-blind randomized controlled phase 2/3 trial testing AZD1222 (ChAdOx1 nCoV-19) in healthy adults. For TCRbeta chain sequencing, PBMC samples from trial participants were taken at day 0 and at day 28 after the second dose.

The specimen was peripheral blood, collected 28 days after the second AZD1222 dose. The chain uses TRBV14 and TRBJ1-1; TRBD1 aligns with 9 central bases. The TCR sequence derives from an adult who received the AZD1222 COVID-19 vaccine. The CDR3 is CASSLRTGVLNTEAFF. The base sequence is TGTGCCAGCAGCCTTAGGACAGGGGTGTTGAACACTGAAGCTTTCTTT.